This T cell receptor beta chain was documented in a study of PD-1 blockade in mismatch repair-deficient tumors. Findings and limits, study-wide: Tumor-resident clones, often undetectable pretreatment in blood, expanded then contracted after pembrolizumab.

Mismatch repair deficiency was confirmed in all patients, by PCR or immunohistochemistry. TCR sequencing covered a few patients who responded to pembrolizumab. Repertoires were generated with immunoSEQ multiplex PCR, while TCRdb's copy carries only in-frame clones and drops some. The sample carries 75,000 to 85,000 clones, 81% recorded once. The ends were cut back, 0 bases at V and 5 bases at J, with 5 bases in the middle. The germline V gene encodes CDR1 DFQATT and CDR2 SNEGSKA (reference sequence). The CDR3 is 11 residues long. On this clone itself: The antigen remains undetermined.

Specimen: peripheral blood, collected 12 weeks after starting pembrolizumab. The source of this sequence is an adult with mismatch repair-deficient cancer. The J gene is TRBJ2-7, the V gene TRBV20-1, with unresolved D. CDR3 in DNA: TGCAGTGCTAGAGATACCCACGAGCAGTACTTC. Its translation: CSARDTHEQYF.